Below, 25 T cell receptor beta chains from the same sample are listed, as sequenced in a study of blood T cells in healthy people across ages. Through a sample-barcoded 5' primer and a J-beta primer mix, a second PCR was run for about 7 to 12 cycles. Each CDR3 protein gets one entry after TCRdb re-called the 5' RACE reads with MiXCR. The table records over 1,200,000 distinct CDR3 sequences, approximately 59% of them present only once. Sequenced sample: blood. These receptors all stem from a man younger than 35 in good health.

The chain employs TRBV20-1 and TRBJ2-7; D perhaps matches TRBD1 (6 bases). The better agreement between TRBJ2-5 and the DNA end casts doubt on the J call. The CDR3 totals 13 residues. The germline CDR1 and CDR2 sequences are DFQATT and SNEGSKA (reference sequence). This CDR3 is CSAGPGAPETQYF. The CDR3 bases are TGCAGTGCTGGCCCAGGGGCCCCTGAGACCCAGTACTTC.

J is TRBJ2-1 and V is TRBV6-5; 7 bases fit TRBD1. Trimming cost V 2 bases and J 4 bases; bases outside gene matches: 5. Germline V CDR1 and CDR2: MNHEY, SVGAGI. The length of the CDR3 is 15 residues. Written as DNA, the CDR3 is TGTGCCAGCAGTTACAGGGGGCCAGGGTACAATGAGCAGTTCTTC. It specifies CASSYRGPGYNEQFF.

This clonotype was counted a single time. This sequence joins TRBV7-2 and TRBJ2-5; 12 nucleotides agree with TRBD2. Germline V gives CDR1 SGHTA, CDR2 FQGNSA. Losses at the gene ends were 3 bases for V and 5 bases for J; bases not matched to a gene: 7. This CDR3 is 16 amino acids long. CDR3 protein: CASSFGTSGFGETQYF. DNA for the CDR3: TGTGCCAGCAGCTTCGGGACTAGCGGGTTTGGGGAGACCCAGTACTTC.

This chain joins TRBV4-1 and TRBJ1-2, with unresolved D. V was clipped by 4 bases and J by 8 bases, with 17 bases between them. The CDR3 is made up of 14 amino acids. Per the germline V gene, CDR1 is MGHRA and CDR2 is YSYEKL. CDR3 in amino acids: CASSPTQPHRGYTF. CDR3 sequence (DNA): TGCGCCAGCAGCCCAACCCAACCACATCGCGGCTACACCTTC.

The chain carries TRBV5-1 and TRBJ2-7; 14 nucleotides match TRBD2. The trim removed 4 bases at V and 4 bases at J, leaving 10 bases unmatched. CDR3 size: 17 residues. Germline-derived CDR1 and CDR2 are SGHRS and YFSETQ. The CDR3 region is CASSARRLAGGPYEQYF. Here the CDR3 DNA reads TGCGCCAGCAGCGCGAGAAGACTAGCGGGAGGGCCGTACGAGCAGTACTTC.

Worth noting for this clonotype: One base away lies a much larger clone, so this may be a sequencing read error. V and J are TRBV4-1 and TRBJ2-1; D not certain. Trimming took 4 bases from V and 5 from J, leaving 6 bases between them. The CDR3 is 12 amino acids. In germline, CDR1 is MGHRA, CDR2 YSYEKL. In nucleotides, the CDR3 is TGCGCCAGCAGCCCAGATCACAATGAGCAGTTCTTC. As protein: CASSPDHNEQFF.

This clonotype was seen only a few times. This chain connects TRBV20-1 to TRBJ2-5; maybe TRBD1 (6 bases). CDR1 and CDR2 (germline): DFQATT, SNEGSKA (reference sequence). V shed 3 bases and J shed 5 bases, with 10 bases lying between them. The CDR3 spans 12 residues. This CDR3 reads CSASSGEETQYF. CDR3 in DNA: TGCAGTGCTAGTTCAGGGGAGGAGACCCAGTACTTC.

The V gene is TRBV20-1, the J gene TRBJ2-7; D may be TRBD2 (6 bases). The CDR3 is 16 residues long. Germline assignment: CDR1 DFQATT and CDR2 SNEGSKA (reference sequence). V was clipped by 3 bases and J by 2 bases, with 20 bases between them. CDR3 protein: CSASDPAGLHTYEQYF. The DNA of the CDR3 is TGCAGTGCTAGCGACCCGGCGGGACTTCATACCTACGAGCAGTACTTC.

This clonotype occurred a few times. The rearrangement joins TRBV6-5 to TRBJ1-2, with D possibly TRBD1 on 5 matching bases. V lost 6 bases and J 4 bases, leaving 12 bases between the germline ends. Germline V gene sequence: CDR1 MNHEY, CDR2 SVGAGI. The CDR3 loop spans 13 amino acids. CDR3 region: CASSPGRVYGYTF. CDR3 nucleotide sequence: TGTGCCAGCAGCCCGGGACGGGTCTATGGCTACACCTTC.

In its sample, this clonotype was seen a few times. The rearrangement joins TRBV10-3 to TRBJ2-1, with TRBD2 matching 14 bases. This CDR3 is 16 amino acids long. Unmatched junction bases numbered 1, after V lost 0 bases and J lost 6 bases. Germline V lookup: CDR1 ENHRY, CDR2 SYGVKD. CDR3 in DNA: TGTGCCATCAGTGAGTCGGGACTAGCGGGAGTCAATGAGCAGTTCTTC. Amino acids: CAISESGLAGVNEQFF.

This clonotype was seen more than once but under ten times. The DNA of the CDR3 is TGTGCCAGCAGTTTAGGGCGGGGATTAAACTACGAGCAGTACTTC. The encoded protein is CASSLGRGLNYEQYF. This chain connects TRBV27 to TRBJ2-7, with a weak D call TRBD2 (6 bases). This CDR3 spans 15 amino acids. V lost 2 bases and J lost 3, with 14 bases in between. Germline loops: CDR1 MNHEY, CDR2 SMNVEV (reference sequence).

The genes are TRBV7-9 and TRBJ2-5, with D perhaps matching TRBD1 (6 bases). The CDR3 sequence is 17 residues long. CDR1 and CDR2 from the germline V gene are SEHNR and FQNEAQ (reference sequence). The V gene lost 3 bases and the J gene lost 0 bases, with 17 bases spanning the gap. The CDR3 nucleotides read TGTGCCAGCAGCTTGTTAAATCCGGGACACCACCAAGAGACCCAGTACTTC. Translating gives CASSLLNPGHHQETQYF.

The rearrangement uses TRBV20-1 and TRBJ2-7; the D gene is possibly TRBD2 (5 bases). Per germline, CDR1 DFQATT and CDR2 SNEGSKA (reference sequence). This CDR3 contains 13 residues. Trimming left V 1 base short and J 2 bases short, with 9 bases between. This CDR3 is CSARGGDPYEQYF. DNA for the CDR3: TGCAGTGCTAGAGGGGGAGATCCCTACGAGCAGTACTTC.

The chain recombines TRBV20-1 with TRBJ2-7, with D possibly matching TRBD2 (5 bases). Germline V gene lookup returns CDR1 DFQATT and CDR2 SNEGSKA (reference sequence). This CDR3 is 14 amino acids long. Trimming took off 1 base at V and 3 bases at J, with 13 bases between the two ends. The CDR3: CSARALTGVYEQYF. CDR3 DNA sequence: TGCAGTGCTAGAGCGCTCACCGGGGTCTACGAGCAGTACTTC.

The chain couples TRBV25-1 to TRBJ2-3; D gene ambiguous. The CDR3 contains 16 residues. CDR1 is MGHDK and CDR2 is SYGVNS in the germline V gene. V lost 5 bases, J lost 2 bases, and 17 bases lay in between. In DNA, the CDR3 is TGTGCCAGCAGTAATACTCTGAGGACCTTCACAGATACGCAGTATTTT. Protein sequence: CASSNTLRTFTDTQYF. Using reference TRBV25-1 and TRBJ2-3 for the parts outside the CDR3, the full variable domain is EADIYQTPRYLVIGTGKKITLECSQTMGHDKMYWYQQDPGMELHLIHYSYGVNSTEKGDLSSESTVSRIRTEHFPLTLESARPSHTSQYLCASSNTLRTFTDTQYFGPGTRLTVL.

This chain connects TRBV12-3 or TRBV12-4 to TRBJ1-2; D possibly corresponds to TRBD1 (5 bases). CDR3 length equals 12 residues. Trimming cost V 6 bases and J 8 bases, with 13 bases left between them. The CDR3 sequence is CASSLRGIGYTF. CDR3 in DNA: TGTGCCAGCAGCCTAAGGGGTATCGGCTACACCTTC.

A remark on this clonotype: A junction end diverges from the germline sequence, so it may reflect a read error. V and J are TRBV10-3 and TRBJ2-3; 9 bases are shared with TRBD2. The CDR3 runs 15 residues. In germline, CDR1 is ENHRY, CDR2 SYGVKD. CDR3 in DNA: TGTGCCATCAGCTTAAGCGGGGGGCCCACAGATACGCGGTATTTT. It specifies CAISLSGGPTDTRYF.

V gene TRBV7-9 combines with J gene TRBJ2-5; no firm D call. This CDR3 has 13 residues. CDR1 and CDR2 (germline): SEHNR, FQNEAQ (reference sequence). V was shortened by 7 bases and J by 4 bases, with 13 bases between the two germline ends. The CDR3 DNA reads TGTGCCAGCACCAGGCTGGGCATAGAGACCCAGTACTTC. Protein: CASTRLGIETQYF. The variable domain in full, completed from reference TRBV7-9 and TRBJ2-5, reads DTGVSQNPRHKITKRGQNVTFRCDPISEHNRLYWYRQTLGQGPEFLTYFQNEAQLEKSRLLSDRFSAERPKGSFSTLEIQRTEQGDSAMYLCASTRLGIETQYFGPGTRLLVL.

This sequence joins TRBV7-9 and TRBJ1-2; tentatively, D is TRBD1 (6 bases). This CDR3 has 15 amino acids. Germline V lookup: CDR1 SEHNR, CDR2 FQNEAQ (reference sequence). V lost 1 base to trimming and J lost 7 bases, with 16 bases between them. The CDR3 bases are TGTGCCAGCAGCTTAGGCACAGGGCCGACTGGTGGCTACACCTTC. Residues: CASSLGTGPTGGYTF.

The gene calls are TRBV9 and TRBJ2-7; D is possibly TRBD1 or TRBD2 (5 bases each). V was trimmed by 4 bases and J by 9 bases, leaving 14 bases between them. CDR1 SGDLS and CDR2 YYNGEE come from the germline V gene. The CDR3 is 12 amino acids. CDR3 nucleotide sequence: TGTGCCAGCAGCACCGGGACCTCAGGGCAGTACTTC. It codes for CASSTGTSGQYF.

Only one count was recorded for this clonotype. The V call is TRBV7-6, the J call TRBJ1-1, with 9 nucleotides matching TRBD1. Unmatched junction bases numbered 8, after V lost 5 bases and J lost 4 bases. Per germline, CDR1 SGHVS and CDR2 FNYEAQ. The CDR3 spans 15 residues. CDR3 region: CASSSRDRVGTEAFF. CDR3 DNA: TGTGCCAGCAGCAGCCGGGACAGGGTGGGCACTGAAGCTTTCTTT.

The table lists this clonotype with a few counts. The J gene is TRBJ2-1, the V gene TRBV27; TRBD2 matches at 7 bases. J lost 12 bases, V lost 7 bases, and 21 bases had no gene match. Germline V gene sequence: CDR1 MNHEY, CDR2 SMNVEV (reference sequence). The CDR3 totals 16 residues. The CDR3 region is CASNLRHGAGETRQFF. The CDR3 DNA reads TGTGCCAGCAACCTTAGACATGGCGCGGGGGAAACGAGGCAGTTCTTC.

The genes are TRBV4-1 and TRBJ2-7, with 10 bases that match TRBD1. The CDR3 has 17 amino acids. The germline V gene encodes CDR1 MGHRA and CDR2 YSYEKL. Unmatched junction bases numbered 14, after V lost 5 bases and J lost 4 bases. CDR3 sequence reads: CASSVHRQGALLYEQYF. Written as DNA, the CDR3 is TGCGCCAGCAGCGTACACCGACAGGGGGCTCTTTTGTACGAGCAGTACTTC.

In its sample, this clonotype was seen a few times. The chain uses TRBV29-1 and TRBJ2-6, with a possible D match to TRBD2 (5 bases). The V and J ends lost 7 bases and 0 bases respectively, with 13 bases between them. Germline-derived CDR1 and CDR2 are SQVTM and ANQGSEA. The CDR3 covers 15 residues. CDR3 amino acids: CSAAFRDSGANVLTF. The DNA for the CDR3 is TGCAGCGCCGCCTTCCGGGACTCTGGGGCCAACGTCCTGACTTTC.

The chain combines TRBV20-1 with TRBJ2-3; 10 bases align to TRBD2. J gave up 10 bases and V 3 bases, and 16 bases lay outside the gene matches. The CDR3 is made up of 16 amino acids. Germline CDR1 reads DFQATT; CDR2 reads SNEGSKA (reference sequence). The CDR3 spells CSAREAGGPLRSSQYF. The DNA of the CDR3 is TGCAGTGCTAGGGAAGCGGGGGGGCCACTCCGCAGTTCGCAGTATTTT.